The T cell receptor (beta chain) under discussion was sequenced for a study of response to subunit inactivated influenza vaccine. Points from the study as a whole: The authors offered the suggestion that each seasonal influenza vaccination recruits few new T cells.

Losses at the gene ends were 0 bases for V and 5 bases for J; bases not matched to a gene: 6. The CDR3 is 16 residues long. From germline, CDR1 is SGHAT and CDR2 FQNNGV. This clonotype was counted at least ten times. Its antigen remains unknown. In TCRdb, the RT-PCR reads were re-called with MiXCR into one record per CDR3 protein. Of more than 700,000 distinct CDR3 sequences listed, 21% are singletons. The sequencing here drew on PBMCs from blood, taken roughly 5 days after vaccination. The chain links TRBV11-2 to TRBJ2-2, with 7 bases that match TRBD2. This sequence originates from a man aged 45-65 years who received an inactivated influenza vaccine. CDR3 DNA sequence: TGTGCCAGCAGCTTAGACCGGGCGGGGGTGACCGGGGAGCTGTTTTTT. Its protein product is CASSLDRAGVTGELFF. Drawing the rest from reference TRBV11-2 and TRBJ2-2, the complete variable domain is EAGVAQSPRYKIIEKRQSVAFWCNPISGHATLYWYQQILGQGPKLLIQFQNNGVVDDSQLPKDRFSAERLKGVDSTLKIQPAKLEDSAVYLCASSLDRAGVTGELFFGEGSRLTVL.